These T cell receptor beta chains were read from a single sample in a study of PD-L1 blockade in urothelial cancer. The protocol was immunoSEQ multiplex PCR, while the TCRdb copy is restricted to in-frame clones and leaves out a portion. The sample includes about 48,000 clones, 65% to 85% of them seen just once. The sequencing here drew on PBMCs, taken around atezolizumab (anti-PD-L1) treatment. These receptors were taken from a man aged 70 or older with urothelial cancer. Both conserved end residues are part of each CDR3. The D gene is left open where the match is weak. Where a row states a size, it is once, few, many or the class of an expanded clone; other rows omit it.

d_gene	v_gene	j_gene	abundance	CDR3nt	CDR3aa
TRBD1	TRBV29-1	TRBJ2-3	.	TGCAGCGTTCCGCGACAGGGGAGCACAGATACGCAGTATTTT	CSVPRQGSTDTQYF
TRBD2	TRBV11-2	TRBJ2-1	.	TGTGCCAGCAGCCTAGCGGGAGAGGCGCAGTTCTTC	CASSLAGEAQFF
TRBD1	TRBV19	TRBJ2-6	once	TGTGCCAGTCACGCTTGGGGCAGGGGGAGCTCTGGGGCCAACGTCCTGACTTTC	CASHAWGRGSSGANVLTF
TRBD2	TRBV7-6	TRBJ2-2	.	TGTGCCAGCAGCTTCGTAGCGGGAGGTACCGGGGAGCTGTTTTTT	CASSFVAGGTGELFF
TRBD1	TRBV19	TRBJ2-5	.	TGTGCCAGTAAAACGGGACAGGTGGAAGAGACCCAGTACTTC	CASKTGQVEETQYF
.	TRBV28	TRBJ2-7	.	TGTGCCATCTCAGACCGGGTGGACGAGCAGTACTTC	CAISDRVDEQYF
TRBD1	TRBV30	TRBJ2-6	.	TGTGCCTGGAGTGCCCTATATTCAGGGGGACCCTCTGGGGCCAACGTCCTGACTTTC	CAWSALYSGGPSGANVLTF
.	TRBV20-1	TRBJ1-1	.	TGCAGTGCTCCACAGAACACTGAAGCTTTCTTT	CSAPQNTEAFF
.	TRBV4-1	TRBJ2-2	.	TGCGCCAGCAGCCTCCAGGGGGGCGCTGACACCGGGGAGCTGTTTTTT	CASSLQGGADTGELFF
TRBD1	TRBV5-1	TRBJ1-3	.	TGCGCCAGCAGCTCGACAGGGTATGGGGGAAACACCATATATTTT	CASSSTGYGGNTIYF
TRBD2	TRBV11-2	TRBJ2-3	few	TGTGCCAGCAGTAAGAAGGGAAGACTAGCGGGAGGGGAAGTGAATACGCAGTATTTT	CASSKKGRLAGGEVNTQYF
.	TRBV29-1	TRBJ2-1	.	TGCAGCGCCTTTAGCGGTGAGCAGTTCTTC	CSAFSGEQFF
TRBD2	TRBV4-1	TRBJ2-1	.	TGCGCCAGCAGCCCTCTGAGGACTAGCGGGGAACCTAATTCCTACAATGAGCAGTTCTTC	CASSPLRTSGEPNSYNEQFF
.	TRBV19	TRBJ2-7	.	TGTGCCAGTAAAAGATATACAGGGTGCAGCTCCTACGAGCAGTACTTC	CASKRYTGCSSYEQYF
.	TRBV18	TRBJ2-7	.	TGTGCCAGCTCACCATCCCGCTCCTACGAGCAGTACTTC	CASSPSRSYEQYF
TRBD2	TRBV4-2	TRBJ2-2	.	TGTGCCAGCAGCCAAGCGGGAGGGGCGAACACCGGGGAGCTGTTTTTT	CASSQAGGANTGELFF
.	TRBV19	TRBJ1-2	.	TGTGCCAGTAGTATGGGAGATCCCTATGGCTACACCTTC	CASSMGDPYGYTF
.	TRBV5-5	TRBJ1-2	.	TGTGCCAGCAGCCAAGATACGAGGTCCTATGGCTACACCTTC	CASSQDTRSYGYTF
TRBD2	TRBV4-2	TRBJ2-7	.	TGTGCCAGCAGCCAATCCAAGCGGGAGCTCGTCTACGAGCAGTACTTC	CASSQSKRELVYEQYF
TRBD1	TRBV5-6	TRBJ2-7	.	TGTGCCAGCAGCCGGGACAGGGGGCGGGAGCAGTACTTC	CASSRDRGREQYF
TRBD2	TRBV7-9	TRBJ2-7	.	TGTGCCAGCAGCGCGTCCGGGACTAGCGGCTCCTACGAGCAGTACTTC	CASSASGTSGSYEQYF
TRBD1	TRBV5-1	TRBJ1-1	.	TGCGCCAGCAGCCCAACGGGACAGGGTGAAGCTTTCTTT	CASSPTGQGEAFF
TRBD2	TRBV5-6	TRBJ2-1	few	TGTGCCAGCAGCTTGGGCGGGGGGAAGACTGAGCAGTTCTTC	CASSLGGGKTEQFF
TRBD1	TRBV18	TRBJ2-3	.	TGTGCCAGCTCACCATCGCAGGGGGAAAGCACAGATACGCAGTATTTT	CASSPSQGESTDTQYF
TRBD1	TRBV11-2	TRBJ2-5	.	TGTGCCAGCAGCTTAGTTGGACAGGGGCACCCGTACTTC	CASSLVGQGHPYF
TRBD2	TRBV19	TRBJ2-5	.	TGTGCCAGTAGTACCTATCTGCGCCTAGCGGGCCGGGCGGAGACCCAGTACTTC	CASSTYLRLAGRAETQYF
.	TRBV6-5	TRBJ2-2	.	TGTGCCAGCAGTTACGTGACAGGGAACACCGGGGAGCTGTTTTTT	CASSYVTGNTGELFF